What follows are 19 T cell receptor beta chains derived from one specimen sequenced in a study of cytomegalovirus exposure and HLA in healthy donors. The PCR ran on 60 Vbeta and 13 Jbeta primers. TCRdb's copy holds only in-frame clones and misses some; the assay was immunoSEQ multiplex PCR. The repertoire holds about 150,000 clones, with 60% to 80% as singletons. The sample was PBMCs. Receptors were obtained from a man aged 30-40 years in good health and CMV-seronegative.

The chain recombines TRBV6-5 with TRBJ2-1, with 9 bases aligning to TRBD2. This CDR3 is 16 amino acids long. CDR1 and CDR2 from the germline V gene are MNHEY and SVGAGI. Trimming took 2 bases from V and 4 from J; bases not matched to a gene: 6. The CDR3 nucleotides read TGTGCCAGCAGTTACGGACTAGCGCAACCGTACAATGAGCAGTTCTTC. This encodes CASSYGLAQPYNEQFF.

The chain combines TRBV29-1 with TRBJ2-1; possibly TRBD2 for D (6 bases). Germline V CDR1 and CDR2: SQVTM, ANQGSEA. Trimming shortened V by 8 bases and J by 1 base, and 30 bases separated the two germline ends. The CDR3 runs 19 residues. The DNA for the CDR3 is TGCAGCTCGAGGGGTGGGGGACTCCCGCTGGAAGGGTCCTACAATGAGCAGTTCTTC. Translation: CSSRGGGLPLEGSYNEQFF.

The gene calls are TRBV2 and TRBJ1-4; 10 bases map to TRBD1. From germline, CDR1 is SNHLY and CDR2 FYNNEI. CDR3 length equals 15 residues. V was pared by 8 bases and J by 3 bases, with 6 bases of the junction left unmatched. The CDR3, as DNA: TGTGCCAGCGGCCGGGACAGGGGATCTAATGAAAAACTGTTTTTT. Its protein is CASGRDRGSNEKLFF.

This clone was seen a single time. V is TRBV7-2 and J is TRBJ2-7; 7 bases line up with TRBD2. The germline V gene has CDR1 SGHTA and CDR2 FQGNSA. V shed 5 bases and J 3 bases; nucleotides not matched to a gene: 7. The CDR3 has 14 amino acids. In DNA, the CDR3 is TGTGCCAGCAGCCCACCGGGACTACACTACGAGCAGTACTTC. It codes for CASSPPGLHYEQYF.

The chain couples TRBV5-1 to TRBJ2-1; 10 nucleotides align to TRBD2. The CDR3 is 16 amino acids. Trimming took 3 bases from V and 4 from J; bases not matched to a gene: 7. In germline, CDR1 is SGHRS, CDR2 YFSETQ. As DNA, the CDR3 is TGCGCCAGCAGCTGGACCGGGACTAGCGAATACAATGAGCAGTTCTTC. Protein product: CASSWTGTSEYNEQFF.

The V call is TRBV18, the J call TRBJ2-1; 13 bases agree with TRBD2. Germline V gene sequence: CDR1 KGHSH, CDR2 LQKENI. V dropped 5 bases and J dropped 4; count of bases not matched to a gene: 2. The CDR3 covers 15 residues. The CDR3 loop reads CASSSLAGGYNEQFF. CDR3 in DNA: TGTGCCAGCTCATCACTAGCGGGAGGGTACAATGAGCAGTTCTTC.

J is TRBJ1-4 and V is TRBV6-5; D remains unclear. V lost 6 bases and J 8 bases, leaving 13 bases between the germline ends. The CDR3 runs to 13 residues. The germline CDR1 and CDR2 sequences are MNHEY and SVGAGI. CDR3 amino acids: CASRRGTVEKLFF. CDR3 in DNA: TGTGCCAGCAGACGGGGAACCGTAGAAAAACTGTTTTTT.

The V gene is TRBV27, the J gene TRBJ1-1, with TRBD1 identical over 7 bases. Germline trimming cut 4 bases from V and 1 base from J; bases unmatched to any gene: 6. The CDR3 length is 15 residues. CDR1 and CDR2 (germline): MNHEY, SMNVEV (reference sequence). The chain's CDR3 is CASSSGQEGNTEAFF. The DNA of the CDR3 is TGTGCCAGCAGTTCCGGACAGGAGGGGAACACTGAAGCTTTCTTT.

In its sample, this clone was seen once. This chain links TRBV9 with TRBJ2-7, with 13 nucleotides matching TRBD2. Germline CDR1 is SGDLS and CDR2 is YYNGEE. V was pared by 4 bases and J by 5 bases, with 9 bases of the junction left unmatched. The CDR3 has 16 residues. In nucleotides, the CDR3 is TGTGCCAGCAGCCCTGGCGGGACTAGCGGGAACCACGAGCAGTACTTC. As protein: CASSPGGTSGNHEQYF.

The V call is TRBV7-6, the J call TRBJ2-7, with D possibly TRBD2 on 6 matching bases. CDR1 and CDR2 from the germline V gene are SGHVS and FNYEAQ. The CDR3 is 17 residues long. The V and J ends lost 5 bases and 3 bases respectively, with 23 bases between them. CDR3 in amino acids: CASSPTGGRDSIYEQYF. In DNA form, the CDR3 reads TGTGCCAGCAGCCCCACGGGCGGGCGGGATTCAATCTACGAGCAGTACTTC. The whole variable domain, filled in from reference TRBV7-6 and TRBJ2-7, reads GAGVSQSPRYKVTKRGQDVALRCDPISGHVSLYWYRQALGQGPEFLTYFNYEAQQDKSGLPNDRFSAERPEGSISTLTIQRTEQRDSAMYRCASSPTGGRDSIYEQYFGPGTRLTVT.

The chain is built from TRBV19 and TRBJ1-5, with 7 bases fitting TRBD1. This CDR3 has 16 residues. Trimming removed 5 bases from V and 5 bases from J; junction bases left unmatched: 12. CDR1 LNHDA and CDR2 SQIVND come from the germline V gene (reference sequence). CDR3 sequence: CASSQNGQVPDQPQHF. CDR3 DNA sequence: TGTGCCAGTAGTCAAAATGGACAGGTGCCCGATCAGCCCCAGCATTTT.

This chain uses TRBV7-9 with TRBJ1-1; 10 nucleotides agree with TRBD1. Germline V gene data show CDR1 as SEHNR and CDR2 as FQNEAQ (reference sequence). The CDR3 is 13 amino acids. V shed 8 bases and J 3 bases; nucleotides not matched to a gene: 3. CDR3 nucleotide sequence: TGTGCCAGCGGGACAGGGGAGGACACTGAAGCTTTCTTT. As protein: CASGTGEDTEAFF.

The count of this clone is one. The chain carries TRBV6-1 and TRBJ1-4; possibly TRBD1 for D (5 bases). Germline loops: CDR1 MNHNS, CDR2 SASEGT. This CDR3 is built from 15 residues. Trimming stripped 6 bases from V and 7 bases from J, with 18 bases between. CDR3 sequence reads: CASRKSGGVGEKLFF. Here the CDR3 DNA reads TGTGCCAGCAGGAAGTCAGGAGGGGTCGGTGAAAAACTGTTTTTT.

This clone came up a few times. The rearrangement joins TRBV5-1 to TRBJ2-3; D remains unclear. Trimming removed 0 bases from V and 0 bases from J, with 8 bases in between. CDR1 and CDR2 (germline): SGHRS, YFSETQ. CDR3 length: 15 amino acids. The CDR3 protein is CASSLGLYSTDTQYF. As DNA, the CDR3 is TGCGCCAGCAGCTTGGGGCTTTATAGCACAGATACGCAGTATTTT.

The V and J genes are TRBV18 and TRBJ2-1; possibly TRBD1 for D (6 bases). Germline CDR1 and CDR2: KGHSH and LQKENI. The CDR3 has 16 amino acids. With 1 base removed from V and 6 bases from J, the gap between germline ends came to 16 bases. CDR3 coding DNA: TGTGCCAGCTCACCACTTTCTAGGGGGATCAGCAATGAGCAGTTCTTC. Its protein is CASSPLSRGISNEQFF.

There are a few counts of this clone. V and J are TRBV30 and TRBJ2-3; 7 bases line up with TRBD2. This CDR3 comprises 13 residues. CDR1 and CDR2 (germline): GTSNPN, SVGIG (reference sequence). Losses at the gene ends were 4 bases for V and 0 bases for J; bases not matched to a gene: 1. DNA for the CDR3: TGTGCCTGGAAGGGAGGGAGCACAGATACGCAGTATTTT. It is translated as CAWKGGSTDTQYF.

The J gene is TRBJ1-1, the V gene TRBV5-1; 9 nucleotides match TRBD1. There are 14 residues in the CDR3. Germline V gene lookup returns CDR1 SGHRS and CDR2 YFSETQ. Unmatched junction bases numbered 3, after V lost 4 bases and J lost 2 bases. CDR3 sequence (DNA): TGCGCCAGCAGCCGACAGGGGGGAAACACTGAAGCTTTCTTT. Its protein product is CASSRQGGNTEAFF.

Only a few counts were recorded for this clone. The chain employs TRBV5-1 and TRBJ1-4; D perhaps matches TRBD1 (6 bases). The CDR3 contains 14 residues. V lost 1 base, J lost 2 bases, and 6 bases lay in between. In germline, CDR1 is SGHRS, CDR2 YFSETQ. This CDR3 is CASSLQGTNEKLFF. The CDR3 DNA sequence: TGCGCCAGCAGCTTGCAGGGGACTAATGAAAAACTGTTTTTT.

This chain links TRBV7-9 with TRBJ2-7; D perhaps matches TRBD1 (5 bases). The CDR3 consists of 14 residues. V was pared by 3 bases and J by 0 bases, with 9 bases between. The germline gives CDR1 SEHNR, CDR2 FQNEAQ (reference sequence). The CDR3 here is CASSFSRASYEQYF. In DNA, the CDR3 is TGTGCCAGCAGCTTCTCCAGGGCCTCCTACGAGCAGTACTTC.